These T cell receptor beta chains were read from a single sample in a study of T cells in Graves' hyperthyroidism and ophthalmopathy. From the multiplex PCR reads, TCRdb called clonotypes with MiXCR, one entry per CDR3 protein. The top ten hold over 45% of the sample, which has 500,000 to 550,000 distinct CDR3 sequences, about 20% seen once. The sequencing input was blood. Receptors originate from a man aged 35 to 55 with Graves' ophthalmopathy. The CDR3 runs from the conserved cysteine through the conserved F or W. A D gene is named only where the DNA matches it firmly. Clone size appears in some rows only: once, few, many, or a class for an expanded clone.

CDR3nt | CDR3aa | v_gene | d_gene | abundance | j_gene
TGTGCCGGCAGCTTTTTACCCGGAGGTCAGCCCCAGCATTTT | CAGSFLPGGQPQHF | TRBV5-5 | NA | NA | TRBJ1-5
TGTGCCATCAGAGTTCACGAGAAATCTGAAGCTTTCTTT | CAIRVHEKSEAFF | TRBV10-3 | NA | NA | TRBJ1-1
TGTGCCAGCAGTTTCTCTGGGCAGGCGTCGGGCTATGGCTACACCTTC | CASSFSGQASGYGYTF | TRBV28 | NA | NA | TRBJ1-2
TGTGCCAGCAGCTTAATTTTGGGACCGAATTATGGCTACACCTTC | CASSLILGPNYGYTF | TRBV7-8 | NA | few | TRBJ1-2
TGTGCCAGCAGTTTGTACAGGGGCCCGAACACTGAAGCTTTCTTT | CASSLYRGPNTEAFF | TRBV12-3/TRBV12-4 | TRBD1 | many | TRBJ1-1
TGCAGTGCTAGAGATCACAAGGGGAGGCAAGAGACCCAGTACTTC | CSARDHKGRQETQYF | TRBV20-1 | NA | many | TRBJ2-5
TGCAGTGCTAGAGGGATGTCTAGCGGCTATGAGCAGTTCTTC | CSARGMSSGYEQFF | TRBV20-1 | TRBD2 | many | TRBJ2-1
TGTGCCTCTCTAGTCTCCCGGCCTGGAGACAATGAGCAGTTCTTC | CASLVSRPGDNEQFF | TRBV30 | NA | many | TRBJ2-1
TGCGCCAGCAGCTCGACCCCGGACAGTTCCTACGAGCAGTACTTC | CASSSTPDSSYEQYF | TRBV5-1 | NA | NA | TRBJ2-7
TGTGCCAGCAGCTATGGGGGGACTAGTCGTGCAGATACGCAGTATTTT | CASSYGGTSRADTQYF | TRBV7-8 | TRBD2 | NA | TRBJ2-3
TGCGCCAGCAGCCTAGCCCAGGGACAATGGTTTCCAGATACGCAGTATTTT | CASSLAQGQWFPDTQYF | TRBV5-1 | NA | NA | TRBJ2-3
TGTGCCAGCAGTGGGACTAGCGGGGGCCGAAGCTCCCACAATGAGCAGTTCTTC | CASSGTSGGRSSHNEQFF | TRBV2 | TRBD2 | NA | TRBJ2-1
TGTGCCAGCAGTTGGACTAGCGGTCGAAATGAGCAGTTCTTC | CASSWTSGRNEQFF | TRBV6-5 | TRBD2 | NA | TRBJ2-1
TGTGCCAGCAGTCCCACCGGGCCAAATAACTACGAGCAGTACTTC | CASSPTGPNNYEQYF | TRBV5-8 | NA | NA | TRBJ2-7
TGTGCCTGGAGTGTAATCGGAAACCGCAATCAGCCCCAGCATTTT | CAWSVIGNRNQPQHF | TRBV30 | NA | few | TRBJ1-5
TGTGCCAGCAGTGACGGGCAGTTGGAACCCTACGAGCAGTACTTC | CASSDGQLEPYEQYF | TRBV2 | NA | many | TRBJ2-7
TGTGCCAGCTCACAAAGGTCCGACCGTTATGGCTACACCTTC | CASSQRSDRYGYTF | TRBV18 | NA | many | TRBJ1-2
TGTGCCAGCAGGGACACGACAGATACGCAGTATTTT | CASRDTTDTQYF | TRBV6-1 | NA | NA | TRBJ2-3
TGTGCCAGTAGTATGAAGGGAATAATGAACACTGAAGCTTTCTTT | CASSMKGIMNTEAFF | TRBV19 | NA | NA | TRBJ1-1
TGCGCCAGCAGCCAAGGTGCGCCTAGCACAGATACGCAGTATTTT | CASSQGAPSTDTQYF | TRBV4-1 | NA | few | TRBJ2-3
TGCAGTGCTGTCTCGCTACACGACAATGAGCAGTTCTTC | CSAVSLHDNEQFF | TRBV20-1 | NA | NA | TRBJ2-1
TGCGCCAGCAGCCAAGATGGCGGGGGGCGTTTCACCGGGGAGCTGTTTTTT | CASSQDGGGRFTGELFF | TRBV4-1 | TRBD2 | few | TRBJ2-2
TGTGCCAGCAGCCCCCTCAGGGTGGTACTAGTGAGGGGTGAGACCCAGTACTTC | CASSPLRVVLVRGETQYF | TRBV7-8 | NA | few | TRBJ2-5
TGTGCCAGCAGCTTCACAGGGGCGAACACTGAAGCTTTCTTT | CASSFTGANTEAFF | TRBV5-4 | TRBD1 | NA | TRBJ1-1
TGCGCCAGCAGCTTGACAGGAGATAATGAAAAACTGTTTTTT | CASSLTGDNEKLFF | TRBV5-1 | NA | few | TRBJ1-4
TGTGCCAGCAGCGTACTCGGGAACACTGAAGCTTTCTTT | CASSVLGNTEAFF | TRBV9 | NA | few | TRBJ1-1
TGTGCCAGCAGCTTAGGGGGAGCTAGCGGGGGACGCACAGATACGCAGTATTTT | CASSLGGASGGRTDTQYF | TRBV7-3 | TRBD2 | few | TRBJ2-3
TGTGCCAGCATTCCTGACAGGGGGCACGGCTACACCTTC | CASIPDRGHGYTF | TRBV6-1 | TRBD1 | NA | TRBJ1-2
TGTGCCAGCAGCCAAGCGGCCAGAACCGAGCAGTACTTC | CASSQAARTEQYF | TRBV3-1 | NA | NA | TRBJ2-7
TGCAGCGTTTCTGGGGGGTTGGACACTGAAGCTTTCTTT | CSVSGGLDTEAFF | TRBV29-1 | NA | once | TRBJ1-1
TGCAGTGCTGGGACGGACGGAAACACCATATATTTT | CSAGTDGNTIYF | TRBV20-1 | NA | many | TRBJ1-3
TGCAGTGCTCCCCTTCCCGGCACAGATACGCAGTATTTT | CSAPLPGTDTQYF | TRBV20-1 | NA | few | TRBJ2-3
TGTGCCAGCAGCCCCCACAGGGTTCATCAGCCCCAGCATTTT | CASSPHRVHQPQHF | TRBV7-8 | NA | few | TRBJ1-5
TGTGCCAGCCGCCGTGACTCAGGCTCCTACAATGAGCAGTTCTTC | CASRRDSGSYNEQFF | TRBV7-2 | NA | many | TRBJ2-1
TGTGCCAGCAGCTCCCCCCACTCTGGAGAGACCCAGTACTTC | CASSSPHSGETQYF | TRBV28 | NA | many | TRBJ2-5
TGCGCCAGCAGCCCGGGACAGTACACAGATACGCAGTATTTT | CASSPGQYTDTQYF | TRBV5-1 | TRBD1 | many | TRBJ2-3
TGTGCCAGCAGCAATTCGGGTAATGAGCAGTTCTTC | CASSNSGNEQFF | TRBV27 | NA | NA | TRBJ2-1
TGTGCCAGCAGTTTAAGGAGCGGGAGGCCCCGGGTTACCTACGAGCAGTACTTC | CASSLRSGRPRVTYEQYF | TRBV7-8 | TRBD2 | NA | TRBJ2-7
TGTGCCAGCAGCACCCGACAGGGCTACCAAGAGACCCAGTACTTC | CASSTRQGYQETQYF | TRBV6-2/TRBV6-3 | TRBD1 | NA | TRBJ2-5
TGCGCCAGCAGCCCCTGGACAGTTAACAATGAGCAGTTCTTC | CASSPWTVNNEQFF | TRBV5-1 | NA | many | TRBJ2-1
TGTGCCAGCAGCCGGGTACTAGCGGGAGCGAACAATGAGCAGTTCTTC | CASSRVLAGANNEQFF | TRBV7-3 | TRBD2 | many | TRBJ2-1
TGTGCCAGCAGTCGGGACACGAGCTATGGCTACACCTTC | CASSRDTSYGYTF | TRBV12-3/TRBV12-4 | NA | NA | TRBJ1-2
TGTGCCAGCAGCACAGGGAATTTCTACGAGCAGTACTTC | CASSTGNFYEQYF | TRBV2 | NA | many | TRBJ2-7
TGTGCCAGCAGTTCCGTTAGCCCTACCTCCTACAATGAGCAGTTCTTC | CASSSVSPTSYNEQFF | TRBV2 | NA | many | TRBJ2-1
TGTGCCAGTAGTAAGGGTGGCGGGAGCTACGAGCAGTACTTC | CASSKGGGSYEQYF | TRBV19 | TRBD2 | NA | TRBJ2-7
TGTGCCACCAGCCGGGGAAACACCATATATTTT | CATSRGNTIYF | TRBV15 | NA | NA | TRBJ1-3
TGCGCCAGCAGCTTTCGGAGGCATGAAGCTTTCTTT | CASSFRRHEAFF | TRBV5-1 | NA | few | TRBJ1-1
TGCAGTGCTAGCCCGATAGGGACTTACGAGCAGTACTTC | CSASPIGTYEQYF | TRBV20-1 | NA | NA | TRBJ2-7
TGTGCCAGCAGCCGCTCCAACGGGGAGCTGTTTTTT | CASSRSNGELFF | TRBV3-1 | NA | few | TRBJ2-2
TGTGCCAGCAGCTTAGGCGCCCACACAGATACGCAGTATTTT | CASSLGAHTDTQYF | TRBV7-3 | NA | many | TRBJ2-3